This T cell receptor beta chain was observed in a study of monozygotic twins with inflammatory bowel disease. Points on this clonotype: The antigen is unknown.

Eight separate reactions per sample yielded the cDNA. UMIs with a 6-nucleotide sample barcode were added by template switching. After re-calling the 5' RACE reads, TCRdb lists one entry per CDR3 protein, DNA absent. This table lists some 400,000 distinct CDR3 sequences. CDR1 is SGHTA and CDR2 is FQGTGA in the germline V gene. CDR3 length: 15 residues. Without any T cell sorting, total RNA was isolated from whole blood. Study conclusions and caveats: Patient repertoire variability may have increased through differing immunosuppressive treatments.

The sample was blood. The chain recombines TRBV7-3 with TRBJ2-1; TCRdb calls TRBD1, which cannot be checked without DNA. This sequence originates from a human donor with ulcerative colitis or Crohn's disease, or a healthy co-twin of an affected twin (not recorded which). This CDR3 is CASSSLPGQNFEQFF.